These T cell receptor beta chains were read from a single sample in a study of breast tumors, draining lymph nodes, adjacent tissues. MiXCR was run by TCRdb on the multiplex PCR reads, yielding one entry per CDR3 protein. The sample carries over 60,000 distinct CDR3 sequences, around two fifths recorded once. Source material: breast tumor tissue. The receptors were gathered from a female donor with breast cancer. Some clones in this sample may be carry-over from other donors' samples. Both conserved end residues are part of each CDR3.

v_call	cdr3_aa
TRBV27	CASSSRPQGGYYGYTF
TRBV7-8	CASSEQGAGGYTF
TRBV5-1	CASSTRDSLFPDTQYF
TRBV9	CASSPRDSAYNEQFF
TRBV25-1	CASKRQEDTEAFF
TRBV3-1	CASSQKTQTSTGYNEQFF
TRBV15	CATSRDRASQETQYF
TRBV4-2	CASRRQGAGTGELFF
TRBV19	CALGDGYTF
TRBV7-9	CATLETADSYEQYF
TRBV2	CASDQRAQAFF
TRBV6-2/TRBV6-3	CASSHSAYEQYF
TRBV4-3	CASSQNSKPGAGQPQHF
TRBV11-2	CASSSGIDTGELFF
TRBV7-9	CASSSSGTENYEQYF
TRBV25-1	CASSDPGTGNSPLHF
TRBV9	CASSTRVDTEEPFF
TRBV28	CASSKDSLLHEQYF
TRBV7-3	CASRDGSSGANVLTF
TRBV19	CASSVGGGGRDEQFF
TRBV7-2	CASSFSSEETQYF
TRBV6-2/TRBV6-3	CASGKWTARPNEKLFF
TRBV6-6	CASRRRGGQPQHF
TRBV9	CASSVGPGSVSGNTIYF
TRBV7-9	CASSLMSGGETQYF
TRBV12-3/TRBV12-4	CASSGGQGRDQETQYF
TRBV9	CASSVDRTSGANVLTF
TRBV5-1	CASSLARGGPSSPLHF
TRBV7-9	CASSLSAGLNEQFF
TRBV19	CASSTGQGSNNEQFF
TRBV7-9	CASSSMGEDTQYF
TRBV19	CASSTVPGQGIEQFF
TRBV7-3	CASSLQGQGYGYTF
TRBV15	CATSDPGQGERQPQHF
TRBV29-1	CSVVPAGQETQYF
TRBV7-7	CASSSDVAGELFF
TRBV6-6	CASSHSRATGMDSPLHF
TRBV5-1	CASSPYSTGAYEQYF
TRBV16	CASSQSSYGYTF
TRBV11-3	CASSPRGFVGEQYF
TRBV6-5	CASSYMEGWGTEAFF